This TCR beta chain was sequenced during a study of post-analysis software for immune sequencing data. About the research overall: The disease courses spanned relapsing-remitting, secondary progressive and progressive-relapsing forms of multiple sclerosis.

The germline gives CDR1 MNHEY, CDR2 SMNVEV (reference sequence). This CDR3 contains 15 residues. Trimming removed 1 base from V and 5 bases from J, with 14 bases in between. Researchers reported that TCR beta cDNA libraries carried unique molecular identifiers. Out of roughly 0.85 to 10 million T cells, a few hundred thousand cDNA molecules were generated. MiXCR, run by TCRdb on the PCR reads, gives a single entry per CDR3 protein. Of about 200,000 distinct CDR3 sequences listed, roughly 28% are singletons. The table lists this clonotype with many counts. What it recognizes is unknown. The study's findings and limits: Co-batched samples clustered tightly together by F measure. TRBV5-6, TRBV5-1 and TRBV20-1 belonged to a set of about 5 TRBV segments that were more frequent in patients than controls.

Sequenced material: blood. The chain couples TRBV27 to TRBJ2-5; TRBD2 might be the D (5 bases). The source of this sequence is a girl younger than 18 with multiple sclerosis. CDR3 residues: CASSLWVAGVETQYF. For the CDR3, the DNA is TGTGCCAGCAGTTTATGGGTGGCGGGCGTTGAGACCCAGTACTTC.